This T cell receptor beta chain comes out of a study of identical twins listed by TCRdb under 2016. The study in broad terms: To test whether fetal clonotypes persist, the study used deep sequencing on TCR alpha and beta repertoires from monozygotic twins, unrelated adults of various ages, and cord blood. Replicate twin experiments were performed at different times using different library preparation protocols to rule out contamination. Points the paper makes about the study in general: Conclusions relied on cross-sectional statistical analysis, since the same donors could not be followed over many years. Out-of-frame TCR alpha sequences shared between twins showed an excess of low generation-probability sequences compared with coincidental sharing between unrelated individuals. Out-of-frame TCR alpha sharing in monozygotic twins was systematically underestimated by recombination models, whereas sharing between unrelated individuals was in agreement with the recombination models. Zero-insertion analyses could be partly confounded by invariant T cells such as MAIT and iNKT, though diverse VJ usage argued against such confounding for most clonotypes. Abundant cord blood beta clonotypes had fewer insertions, young adult naive repertoires showed a similar but weaker trend, and memory repertoires showed no such trend. A weaker excess of twin sharing was found in beta out-of-frame sequences because the signal-to-noise ratio was lowered by fewer shared sequences.

Based on the germline V gene, the CDR1 and CDR2 sequences are SNHLY and FYNNEI. From the cysteine up to the phenylalanine, the CDR3 has a length of 12 residues. Just CDR3 DNA is preserved here, 36 bases in frame from base 1. V drops 4 bases and J drops 5 bases, leaving 9 bases in between. Every donor was a healthy Caucasian. Three pairs of female monozygotic twins, all aged roughly 18 to 29 years, were included in the twin cohort. Positive isolation kits from Invitrogen were used to isolate the CD4+ and CD8+ T cell populations. As regards this clonotype: Its antigen is still unknown. No much larger clone is present one base from it, and per-base qualities are unavailable.

The library was built by means of 5' RACE. Sequencing was carried out with an Illumina HiSeq 2000. A universal primer binding site was introduced by template switching, and a unique molecular identifier was present in the final cDNA, enabling accurate counting of TCR cDNA molecules. Specific primers in the conserved constant-segment region were used to synthesize first-strand cDNA for the TCR alpha and beta chains. To control for contamination, every cDNA library was double barcoded, receiving both a SMART-Mk sample barcode and Illumina barcodes. Two successive PCR steps introduced TruSeq adapter sequences along with Illumina sample barcodes. TCR alpha and beta cDNA libraries were sequenced on the Illumina HiSeq platform with custom primers. Under the source paper's analysis protocol: Raw reads were processed with MiGEC to extract unique molecular identifiers, and MiXCR was used to determine CDR3 positions. For each individual, recombination models were inferred using an EM algorithm with the repgenHMM and IGoR tools. The tcR package in R was used for shared clonotype analysis, with sharing normalized by the product of cloneset sizes. To study raw recombination free of thymic and clonal selection effects, out-of-frame nonproductive sequences were analyzed. TCRdb reran the public reads through fastp at Q25 and MiXCR, keeping productive beta chains. Identical CDR3 protein sequences are pooled into one entry, listed with their most common genes and DNA. For this entry, the V and J calls and clone size follow TCRdb and not the study's own pipeline. The sample profile shows 300,000 to 350,000 distinct CDR3 sequences; 9% to 15% of them were found once. The ten largest clones represent 7.2% of the sample.

These data also formed part of another study, on yellow fever vaccine responses in identical twins. From that second study: The authors reported that the T cell response to vaccination in identical twins appeared partly convergent and partly personalized. Focusing on identical twins, the study followed the T cell clones that responded to the vaccine, and did so with precision.

The sample comprised CD8+ T cells sorted from blood. This receptor chain uses TRBV2 and TRBJ2-7; the D gene cannot be named for sure. The source of this sequence is a woman between 18 and 29 years old in good health. CDR3 region: CASSGWFNEQYF. The DNA sequence reads TGTGCCAGCAGTGGGTGGTTCAACGAGCAGTACTTC. The entire variable domain, with the stretches around the CDR3 drawn from the reference TRBV2 and TRBJ2-7 proteins, is EPEVTQTPSHQVTQMGQEVILRCVPISNHLYFYWYRQILGQKVEFLVSFYNNEISEKSEIFDDQFSVERPDGSNFTLKIRSTKLEDSAMYFCASSGWFNEQYFGPGTRLTVT.